This paragraph reports one T cell receptor beta chain. The germline V gene has CDR1 MNHEY and CDR2 SVGAGI. The CDR3 covers 15 residues. Trimming took 6 bases from V and 1 from J, leaving 16 bases between them. This sample was taken from a study of blood T cell repertoires in COVID-19. The table came from immunoSEQ multiplex PCR; TCRdb's copy has only in-frame clones and leaves some out. The sample yields fewer than 80,000 clones, 88% seen once. Sample: peripheral blood. The J gene is TRBJ2-7, the V gene TRBV6-5; a weak D match, TRBD1 (8 bases). The receptor's source is a human donor in a cohort sampled during active COVID-19. The CDR3 sequence: CASSYDRGGSYEQYF. CDR3 coding DNA: TGTGCCAGCAGCTACGACAGGGGAGGGTCCTACGAGCAGTACTTC.